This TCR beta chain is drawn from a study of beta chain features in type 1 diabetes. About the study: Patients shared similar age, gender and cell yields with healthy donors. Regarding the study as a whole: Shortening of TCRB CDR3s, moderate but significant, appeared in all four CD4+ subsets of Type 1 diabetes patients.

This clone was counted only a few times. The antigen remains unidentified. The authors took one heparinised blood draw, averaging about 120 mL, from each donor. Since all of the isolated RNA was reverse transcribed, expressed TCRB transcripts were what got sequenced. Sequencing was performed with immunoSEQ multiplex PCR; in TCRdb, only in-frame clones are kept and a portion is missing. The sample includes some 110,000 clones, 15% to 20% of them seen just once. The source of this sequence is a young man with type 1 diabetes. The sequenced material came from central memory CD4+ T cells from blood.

The CDR3 DNA sequence: TGTGCCATTGCGACAGGGGGTTACAATGAGCAGTTCTTC. Amino acid sequence: CAIATGGYNEQFF. The V gene is TRBV10-3, the J gene TRBJ2-1, with TRBD1 identical over 9 bases. The CDR3 extends over 13 amino acids. V was clipped by 9 bases and J by 4 bases; unmatched bases: 4. In germline, CDR1 is ENHRY, CDR2 SYGVKD.